The 17 T cell receptor beta chains below all came from one sample that was sequenced in a study of blood T cell repertoires in COVID-19. Sequencing was performed with immunoSEQ multiplex PCR; in TCRdb, only in-frame clones are kept and a portion is missing. Among about 190,000 clones listed, around 73% were seen once. Sequenced input: PBMCs or T cells enriched from blood (not recorded which). The receptors stem from a woman aged 50 to 60 who had recovered from COVID-19.

Concerning this clone itself: Other DNA sequences in this specimen translate into the identical CDR3. The chain employs TRBV19 and TRBJ1-1; possibly TRBD1 for D (5 bases). The CDR3 is 14 residues long. Germline V CDR1 and CDR2: LNHDA, SQIVND (reference sequence). V lost 5 bases, J lost 2 bases, and 12 bases lay in between. This CDR3 reads CASSSRQGNTEAFF. CDR3 coding DNA: TGTGCCAGTAGTTCAAGGCAGGGAAACACTGAAGCTTTCTTT.

The genes are TRBV6-5 and TRBJ2-7; TRBD2 matches 12 bases. Trimming removed 4 bases from V and 7 bases from J; junction bases left unmatched: 8. The CDR3 extends over 15 amino acids. CDR1 is MNHEY and CDR2 is SVGAGI in the germline V gene. This chain's CDR3 is CASSSVTSGSREQYF. For the CDR3, the DNA is TGTGCCAGCAGTTCCGTGACTAGCGGGAGTAGGGAGCAGTACTTC.

The genes are TRBV3-1 (or the pseudogene TRBV3-2) and TRBJ2-5, with 7 bases identical to TRBD2. In germline, CDR1 is LGHDT, CDR2 YNNKEL (reference sequence). This CDR3 has 14 residues. After removal of 4 bases from V and 5 bases from J, the junction contained 7 bases not matched to a gene. This CDR3 is CASSLMTSSETQYF. DNA for the CDR3: TGTGCCAGCAGCCTAATGACTAGCTCTGAGACCCAGTACTTC.

This clone has just one count. The rearrangement links TRBV29-1 to TRBJ2-1; TRBD2 might be the D (6 bases). The CDR3 spans 12 residues. Looked up from germline, CDR1 is SQVTM and CDR2 is ANQGSEA. Trimming took 8 bases from V and 3 from J, leaving 11 bases between them. CDR3 sequence: CSHLANYNEQFF. CDR3 sequence (DNA): TGCAGCCATCTAGCGAACTACAATGAGCAGTTCTTC.

The V call is TRBV18, the J call TRBJ1-3; D may be TRBD1 (6 bases). Per germline, CDR1 KGHSH and CDR2 LQKENI. The CDR3 covers 16 residues. V was shortened by 5 bases and J by 0 bases, with 14 bases between the two germline ends. The DNA for the CDR3 is TGTGCCAGCTCATCGATACAGGGAAGCTCTGGAAACACCATATATTTT. Translated: CASSSIQGSSGNTIYF.

The chain joins TRBV27 to TRBJ1-1; D perhaps matches TRBD1 (5 bases). Trimming took off 5 bases at V and 2 bases at J, with 15 bases between the two ends. The CDR3 has 15 residues. Germline values: CDR1 MNHEY, CDR2 SMNVEV (reference sequence). This CDR3 reads CASSPRTQTNTEAFF. The CDR3 DNA reads TGTGCCAGCAGTCCCCGGACACAAACTAACACTGAAGCTTTCTTT.

The chain has TRBV18 and TRBJ1-5; the match to TRBD1 covers 7 bases. CDR3 length equals 15 residues. The V and J ends lost 0 bases and 5 bases, in that order; junction bases with no gene match: 4. Germline V gene lookup returns CDR1 KGHSH and CDR2 LQKENI. This chain's CDR3 is CASSPPGQGDQPQHF. Written as DNA, the CDR3 is TGTGCCAGCTCACCACCGGGCCAGGGGGATCAGCCCCAGCATTTT.

The chain uses TRBV3-1 (or the pseudogene TRBV3-2) and TRBJ1-1; TRBD1 matches 8 bases. The CDR3 length is 14 residues. V gave up 3 bases and J gave up 4 bases; unmatched junction bases: 4. Germline-derived CDR1 and CDR2 are LGHDT and YNNKEL (reference sequence). CDR3 DNA sequence: TGTGCCAGCAGCCAGGGGCAGGGGGCCACTGAAGCTTTCTTT. Its translation: CASSQGQGATEAFF.

The chain carries TRBV7-8 and TRBJ2-2; perhaps TRBD1 as D (5 bases). Deletions cut 4 bases from V and 4 bases from J, with 16 bases between. Germline V gene lookup returns CDR1 SGHVS and CDR2 FQNEAQ. The CDR3 covers 16 residues. CDR3 nucleotide sequence: TGTGCCAGCAGCTCACAGACGAGGACACCCACCGGGGAGCTGTTTTTT. Translating gives CASSSQTRTPTGELFF.

The rearrangement uses TRBV29-1 and TRBJ1-1; D is undetermined. This CDR3 is 10 amino acids long. The V gene lost 4 bases and the J gene lost 6 bases, with 6 bases spanning the gap. Germline values: CDR1 SQVTM, CDR2 ANQGSEA. The CDR3 spells CSVGSPEAFF. DNA for the CDR3: TGCAGCGTTGGTAGTCCTGAAGCTTTCTTT.

This chain links TRBV7-8 with TRBJ2-7; the match to TRBD1 covers 8 bases. This CDR3 has 15 amino acids. Germline CDR1 and CDR2: SGHVS and FQNEAQ. Trimming removed 5 bases from V and 4 bases from J; junction bases left unmatched: 10. The CDR3 sequence is CASSTTPGQVYEQYF. As DNA, the CDR3 is TGTGCCAGCAGCACAACGCCGGGACAGGTTTACGAGCAGTACTTC.

This clone has more than one count but fewer than ten. This chain connects TRBV5-4 to TRBJ2-7, with D hard to call. Germline assignment: CDR1 SGHNT and CDR2 YYREEE (reference sequence). The V and J ends lost 3 bases and 5 bases respectively, with 9 bases between them. The CDR3 loop spans 12 amino acids. The CDR3 here is CASSSHKNEQYF. The CDR3 nucleotides read TGTGCCAGCAGCTCCCACAAGAACGAGCAGTACTTC.

This clone was found a few times. The rearrangement uses TRBV28 and TRBJ2-3; D is possibly TRBD2 (6 bases). CDR1 and CDR2 (germline): MDHEN, SYDVKM. Trimming shortened V by 5 bases and J by 12 bases, and 12 bases separated the two germline ends. CDR3 size: 11 residues. The CDR3 loop reads CASSRLGRQYF. CDR3 nucleotide sequence: TGTGCCAGCAGTCGACTAGGAAGACAGTATTTT.

This clone was seen once. One end of the junction is discordant with germline, which a read error may explain. This rearrangement joins TRBV7-9 to TRBJ1-1; 7 bases map to TRBD1. This CDR3 is built from 13 residues. The germline CDR1 and CDR2 sequences are SEHNR and FQNEAQ (reference sequence). The CDR3 region is CASNLTGDTEAFF. The CDR3 DNA reads TGTGCCAGCAACTTAACAGGGGACACTGAAGCTTTCTTT.

This clone was found a few times. V is TRBV6-2 or TRBV6-3 and J is TRBJ1-3; D gene unclear. The germline CDR1 and CDR2 sequences are MNHEY and SVGEGT. V lost 6 bases and J lost 5, with 17 bases in between. The CDR3 contains 15 residues. The CDR3 region is CASSQGQVLRNTIYF. CDR3 nucleotides: TGTGCCAGCAGCCAAGGCCAGGTTTTGAGAAACACCATATATTTT.

This chain joins TRBV9 and TRBJ1-2; D is undetermined. The CDR3 spans 15 residues. Per the germline V gene, CDR1 is SGDLS and CDR2 is YYNGEE. The V end was cut by 4 bases, the J end by 2 bases, with 15 bases between. The CDR3 DNA reads TGTGCCAGCAGCTCCCAGGTTGGCAGGAACTATGGCTACACCTTC. Protein product: CASSSQVGRNYGYTF.

The chain has TRBV3-1 (or the pseudogene TRBV3-2) and TRBJ2-7; TRBD2 agrees at 10 bases. The germline gives CDR1 LGHDT, CDR2 YNNKEL (reference sequence). J gave up 2 bases and V 3 bases, and 4 bases lay outside the gene matches. CDR3 length: 15 amino acids. The CDR3 protein is CASSQGLARTYEQYF. CDR3 sequence (DNA): TGTGCCAGCAGCCAGGGACTAGCGAGAACCTACGAGCAGTACTTC.